These 6 T cell receptor beta chains originate from one sample sequenced in a study of lung T cells in sarcoidosis with Löfgren's syndrome. TCRdb reprocessed the reads via MiXCR and lists one record per CDR3 protein. The table records around 1,000 distinct CDR3 sequences, 22% of them present only once. Sequencing was done on a sample of CD4+ T cells from PBMCs. The receptors stem from a human donor with sarcoidosis (Löfgren's syndrome or another form), or a control subject (not recorded which).

This rearrangement joins TRBV20-1 to TRBJ2-4, with unresolved D. This CDR3 has 11 amino acids. Germline-derived CDR1 and CDR2 are DFQATT and SNEGSKA (reference sequence). Here the CDR3 reads CSAVPKSIQYF. CDR3 nucleotides: TGCAGCGCGGTACCTAAGAGCATTCAGTACTTC.

This clonotype is termed medium-sized. The chain is built from TRBV3-1 and TRBJ1-5, with 7 bases fitting TRBD1. V was pared by 4 bases and J by 7 bases, with 10 bases of the junction left unmatched. Germline-derived CDR1 and CDR2 are LGHDT and YNNKEL (reference sequence). This CDR3 is built from 15 residues. Written as DNA, the CDR3 is TGTGCCAGCAGCCCCCTAGGGGGCGAGGGACAGCCCCAGCATTTT. Its translation: CASSPLGGEGQPQHF.

Comments on this clonotype: In this CDR3 the conserved last residue, phenylalanine or tryptophan, is missing, so a read error is likely. CDR3 sequence: CASGLLAGAYGQYL. The CDR3 DNA follows: TGTGCCAGCGGTTTACTAGCGGGAGCCTACGGGCAGTACTTG. V is TRBV6-2 or TRBV6-3 and J is TRBJ2-7; 11 bases line up with TRBD2. CDR1 is MNHEY, CDR2 SVGEGT, per germline. The CDR3 sequence is 14 residues long.

This clonotype ranks as medium-sized. The CDR3 DNA sequence: TGCGCCAGCAGCCGAGATCGGGACAGAGTAGAGACCCAGTACTTC. Amino acid sequence: CASSRDRDRVETQYF. The chain has TRBV4-1 and TRBJ2-5; 7 bases align to TRBD1. CDR1 MGHRA and CDR2 YSYEKL come from the germline V gene. The V gene end was trimmed by 4 bases and the J gene end by 4 bases; junction bases not matched to a gene: 9. The CDR3 has 15 residues.

In its sample, this clonotype ranks as large. The rearrangement links TRBV20-1 to TRBJ2-3; perhaps TRBD2 as D (6 bases). Trimming took off 3 bases at V and 0 bases at J, with 16 bases between the two ends. Germline loops: CDR1 DFQATT, CDR2 SNEGSKA (reference sequence). The CDR3 contains 16 residues. Here the CDR3 DNA reads TGCAGTGCTAGTTCGTATGCAGGGACTAGCACAGATACGCAGTATTTT. Translation gives CSASSYAGTSTDTQYF.

By sample fraction, this clonotype is medium-sized. The chain recombines TRBV11-3 with TRBJ2-3; 10 nucleotides align to TRBD2. The CDR3 covers 16 residues. Germline V gene data show CDR1 as SGHNT and CDR2 as YENEEA. With 4 bases clipped from V and 7 bases from J, the junction kept 11 bases outside the gene matches. In nucleotides, the CDR3 is TGTGCCAGCAGCTCCGCCAGCAAAGCGGGGGGGTATACGCAGTATTTT. It codes for CASSSASKAGGYTQYF.